Each of the 31 T cell receptor beta chains below was sequenced from the same sample in a study of T cell clonality in common variable immunodeficiency. Method: immunoSEQ multiplex PCR; TCRdb's copy keeps in-frame clones and lacks some. The record shows about 52,000 clones for this sample, with no singletons present. Input material: peripheral blood mononuclear cells. These receptors were taken from a person aged 18-70 years in good health.

For this clone: The read ends 3 residues early relative to the CDR3; the germline J gene fills the gap. The chain employs TRBV30 and TRBJ1-6, with a possible D match to TRBD1 (6 bases). The CDR3 is 13 amino acids. Germline-derived CDR1 and CDR2 are GTSNPN and SVGIG (reference sequence). V shed 1 base and J shed 7 bases, with 8 bases lying between them. The part of the CDR3 DNA that was read is TGTGCCTGGAGTGGGGGGCTGAATTCACCC. It specifies CAWSGGLNSP. The whole CDR3 reads CAWSGGLNSPLHF.

The table lists this clone with a few counts. The DNA read from the CDR3 is TGTGCCAGCAGCTTAAGGGGGGGCACAGATACG. It is translated as CASSLRGGTDT. The full CDR3 is CASSLRGGTDTQYF. The V gene is TRBV7-3, the J gene TRBJ2-3, with D perhaps matching TRBD2 (6 bases). The read terminates 3 residues ahead of where the CDR3 ends, so the germline J gene completes it. V lost 1 base, J lost 1 base, and 6 bases lay in between. CDR3 length: 14 residues. CDR1 and CDR2 from the germline V gene are SGHTA and FQGTGA.

This clone has just a few counts. With the read ending 3 residues before the CDR3 end, the germline J gene is used to fill in that end. The chain has TRBV6-4 and TRBJ2-1; TRBD2 matches 8 bases. Germline V gives CDR1 MRHNA, CDR2 SNTAGT. The CDR3 length is 15 residues. V gave up 3 bases and J gave up 3 bases; unmatched junction bases: 4. The CDR3 DNA, read in part, is TGTGCCAGCAGTGAAAGAGCGGGAGACTACAATGAG. This translates into CASSERAGDYNE. The entire CDR3 sequence reads CASSERAGDYNEQFF.

As to this clone: The CDR3 goes on 3 residues after the read ends, and that part is filled in from the germline J gene. The rearrangement links TRBV19 to TRBJ1-3; D perhaps matches TRBD1 (6 bases). The V and J ends lost 6 bases and 0 bases respectively, with 9 bases between them. CDR1 and CDR2 (germline): LNHDA, SQIVND (reference sequence). This CDR3 region has 14 residues. The CDR3 protein is CASSGTFSGNTIYF. The sequenced CDR3 bases are TGTGCCAGTAGCGGGACATTCTCTGGAAACACC.

The part of the CDR3 DNA that was read is TGCAGCGTGGGTAGCCACGAG. Protein: CSVGSHE. The entire CDR3 sequence reads CSVGSHEQYF. The chain employs TRBV29-1 and TRBJ2-7, with unresolved D. The CDR3 end is not reached by the read, which stops 3 residues before it; the germline J gene fills it in. Germline values: CDR1 SQVTM, CDR2 ANQGSEA. V was trimmed by 6 bases and J by 5 bases, leaving 8 bases between them. The CDR3 length is 10 residues.

This clone has only a few counts. The CDR3 end falls 3 residues outside the read, so it is completed with the germline J gene. The gene calls are TRBV19 and TRBJ1-1; 10 bases are a match to TRBD1. This CDR3 is built from 13 residues. Looked up from germline, CDR1 is LNHDA and CDR2 is SQIVND (reference sequence). The CDR3 sequence: CASSTRQGAGAFF. Partial CDR3 DNA: TGTGCCAGTAGTACGCGACAGGGGGCGGGC.

This clone was seen repeatedly, ten times or more. From the germline J gene comes the end of the CDR3, since the read stops 3 residues before it. J is TRBJ1-5 and V is TRBV10-3, with D hard to call. The length of the CDR3 is 15 residues. V was cut by 0 bases and J by 4 bases, with 10 bases left in between. In germline, CDR1 is ENHRY, CDR2 SYGVKD. CDR3 in amino acids: CAISESRQINQPQHF. Partial CDR3 DNA: TGTGCCATCAGTGAGTCGCGGCAGATTAATCAGCCC.

This clone was seen many times. The read is 3 residues too short to cover the CDR3 end, so that end is filled in from the germline J gene. The rearrangement links TRBV20-1 to TRBJ2-1; 11 positions agree with TRBD2. The germline CDR1 and CDR2 sequences are DFQATT and SNEGSKA (reference sequence). V lost 0 bases and J lost 7; bases outside the gene matches: 14. The CDR3 sequence is 18 residues long. The CDR3 bases that were read are TGCAGTGCTAGAGATCCTAGTCTAGCGGGAGGAGCCAAAAATGAG. Translating gives CSARDPSLAGGAKNE. The full CDR3 protein reads CSARDPSLAGGAKNEQFF.

The table lists this clone with many counts. Read sequence stops 3 residues before the CDR3 end, and the germline J gene provides the missing end. The genes are TRBV30 and TRBJ2-1; weak D call: TRBD1 (6 bases). The CDR3 sequence is 16 residues long. The V gene lost 1 base and the J gene lost 1 base, with 14 bases spanning the gap. CDR1 and CDR2 (germline): GTSNPN, SVGIG (reference sequence). Partial CDR3 DNA: TGTGCCTGGAGTGGGACTCCCGGGACATCCTACAATGAG. Its protein is CAWSGTPGTSYNE. The CDR3, in full, reads CAWSGTPGTSYNEQFF.

This clone was counted at least ten times. The DNA ends 3 residues before the CDR3 does, and the rest of the CDR3 is filled in from the germline J gene. The rearrangement joins TRBV11-2 to TRBJ2-1; 7 nucleotides match TRBD1. There are 13 residues in the CDR3. Germline V CDR1 and CDR2: SGHAT, FQNNGV. V was pared by 4 bases and J by 6 bases, with 3 bases of the junction left unmatched. CDR3 DNA (partial): TGTGCCAGCAGCTCTGGGACAGCCAATGAG. It is translated as CASSSGTANE. The whole CDR3 sequence is CASSSGTANEQFF. Combining the CDR3 with reference TRBV11-2 and TRBJ2-1 gives the whole variable domain EAGVAQSPRYKIIEKRQSVAFWCNPISGHATLYWYQQILGQGPKLLIQFQNNGVVDDSQLPKDRFSAERLKGVDSTLKIQPAKLEDSAVYLCASSSGTANEQFFGPGTRLTVL.

As for this clone: The read ends 3 residues shy of where the CDR3 ends; the end is completed using the germline J gene. The V gene is TRBV19, the J gene TRBJ1-5; 7 nucleotides match TRBD1. CDR3 length: 17 residues. CDR1 is LNHDA, CDR2 SQIVND, per germline (reference sequence). Germline trimming cut 4 bases from V and 1 base from J; bases unmatched to any gene: 10. CDR3 amino acids: CASSKKGALSSNQPQHF. The CDR3 bases that were read are TGTGCCAGTAGTAAGAAGGGGGCTTTGAGCAGCAATCAGCCC.

This clone was seen at least ten times. The CDR3 goes on 3 residues after the read ends, and that part is filled in from the germline J gene. The chain joins TRBV7-2 to TRBJ2-7; D perhaps matches TRBD1 (6 bases). V lost 1 base and J 6 bases, leaving 10 bases between the germline ends. Germline-derived CDR1 and CDR2 are SGHTA and FQGNSA. The CDR3 runs to 13 residues. The CDR3 bases that were read are TGTGCCAGCAGCTTAGGGAAGGACAGCGAG. Encoded protein: CASSLGKDSE. The whole CDR3 reads CASSLGKDSEQYF.

Only a few counts were recorded for this clone. The CDR3 is cut off 3 residues early in the read; its end comes from the germline J gene. The V and J genes are TRBV19 and TRBJ1-2, with TRBD1 matching over 11 bases. The germline gives CDR1 LNHDA, CDR2 SQIVND (reference sequence). The length of the CDR3 is 15 residues. J was trimmed by 6 bases and V by 1 base; bases with no gene match: 4. Partial CDR3 DNA: TGTGCCAGTAGTATAGGGACAGGGGGCGCCGATGGC. The encoded protein is CASSIGTGGADG. The entire CDR3 protein is CASSIGTGGADGYTF.

This clone was counted between two and nine times. The read terminates 3 residues ahead of where the CDR3 ends, so the germline J gene completes it. V usage is TRBV18 and J usage is TRBJ1-2; D gene ambiguous. The CDR3 spans 14 residues. The V end lost 3 bases, the J end lost 1 base, and 9 bases lay between the germline ends. Germline values: CDR1 KGHSH, CDR2 LQKENI. The CDR3 region is CASSPNSNNYGYTF. Partial CDR3 DNA: TGTGCCAGCTCACCTAACAGCAATAACTATGGC.

This clone was observed many times. The missing CDR3 end, 3 residues past where the read stops, is filled in from the germline J gene. The chain combines TRBV5-1 with TRBJ1-2; D may be TRBD1 (6 bases). Germline V lookup: CDR1 SGHRS, CDR2 YFSETQ. The CDR3 covers 14 residues. CDR3 protein: CASSYRGGAWGYTF. The part of the CDR3 DNA that was read is TGCGCCAGCAGCTACCGCGGGGGGGCATGGGGC.

This clone has ten or more counts. The CDR3 end lies 3 residues beyond the end of the read and is filled in from the germline J gene. This chain connects TRBV19 to TRBJ1-1; tentatively, D is TRBD1 (5 bases). V lost 5 bases to trimming and J lost 1 base, with 8 bases between them. Germline V lookup: CDR1 LNHDA, CDR2 SQIVND (reference sequence). CDR3 size: 13 residues. CDR3 sequence reads: CASSFQGNTEAFF. The sequenced CDR3 bases are TGTGCCAGTAGTTTTCAGGGGAACACTGAA.

Ten or more counts support this clone. The CDR3 end falls 3 residues outside the read, so it is completed with the germline J gene. The chain is built from TRBV20-1 and TRBJ1-2; 9 nucleotides agree with TRBD1. This CDR3 spans 16 amino acids. The V and J ends lost 3 bases and 5 bases, in that order; junction bases with no gene match: 13. CDR1 and CDR2 from the germline V gene are DFQATT and SNEGSKA (reference sequence). The CDR3 protein is CSARAPWTGATYGYTF. The part of the CDR3 DNA that was read is TGCAGTGCTAGGGCCCCGTGGACAGGGGCGACTTATGGC.

This clone was recorded a few times. From the germline J gene comes the end of the CDR3, since the read stops 3 residues before it. The chain couples TRBV5-1 to TRBJ2-1; the D gene is possibly TRBD1 (5 bases). This CDR3 spans 14 amino acids. V dropped 2 bases and J dropped 3 bases, with 9 bases sitting between them. Germline CDR1 and CDR2: SGHRS and YFSETQ. CDR3 bases read: TGCGCCAGCAGCTTACTTGACAGCTACAATGAG. Amino acid sequence: CASSLLDSYNE. From start to end, the CDR3 is CASSLLDSYNEQFF.

The CDR3 loop is CASRPTGGTNEKLFF. CDR3 DNA, as far as it was read: TGTGCCAGCAGGCCTACAGGGGGGACTAATGAAAAA. The chain combines TRBV7-2 with TRBJ1-4, with 8 bases fitting TRBD1. With the read ending 3 residues before the CDR3 end, the germline J gene is used to fill in that end. V dropped 6 bases and J dropped 2; count of bases not matched to a gene: 5. The germline V gene has CDR1 SGHTA and CDR2 FQGNSA. This CDR3 region has 15 residues.

This clone was recorded many times. The read is 3 residues too short to cover the CDR3 end, so that end is filled in from the germline J gene. The chain combines TRBV20-1 with TRBJ2-3; possibly TRBD2 for D (6 bases). Between the trimmed V and J ends, which lost 1 base and 0 bases, there was a span of 8 bases. The CDR3 sequence is 14 residues long. The germline V gene has CDR1 DFQATT and CDR2 SNEGSKA (reference sequence). The CDR3 here is CSARAGTSTDTQYF. Incomplete CDR3 DNA: TGCAGTGCTAGAGCCGGGACTAGCACAGATACG.

This clone appeared many times. The CDR3 extends 3 residues past the end of the read, so its final part is completed from the germline J gene. This chain uses TRBV7-9 with TRBJ2-7, with TRBD1 as a possible D gene (6 bases). This CDR3 spans 13 amino acids. Per germline, CDR1 SEHNR and CDR2 FQNEAQ (reference sequence). V lost 5 bases, J lost 2 bases, and 10 bases lay in between. CDR3 region: CASSPDRPYEQYF. The sequenced CDR3 bases are TGTGCCAGCAGCCCGGACAGACCCTACGAG.

This clone was detected ten times or more. The sequenced fragment ends 3 residues before the CDR3 boundary, so the rest is inferred from the germline J gene. The chain combines TRBV5-1 with TRBJ2-1; 7 bases agree with TRBD1. CDR1 SGHRS and CDR2 YFSETQ come from the germline V gene. V shed 5 bases and J 8 bases; nucleotides not matched to a gene: 16. CDR3 size: 16 residues. The part of the CDR3 DNA that was read is TGCGCCAGCAGAATTCCGGCGACAGGGAGTATCTATGAG. This translates into CASRIPATGSIYE. The full CDR3 protein is CASRIPATGSIYEQFF.

This clone was seen repeatedly, ten times or more. Sequencing ends 3 residues short of the CDR3 end; the germline J gene provides the rest. The gene calls are TRBV7-3 and TRBJ2-3; 12 bases are a match to TRBD2. V lost 3 bases, J lost 0 bases, and 1 base stayed unmatched. The CDR3 loop spans 16 amino acids. Germline CDR1 is SGHTA and CDR2 is FQGTGA. CDR3 protein: CASSFGLAGSTDTQYF. CDR3 DNA (partial): TGTGCCAGCAGCTTCGGACTAGCGGGAAGCACAGATACG.

This clone has at least ten counts. From the germline J gene comes the end of the CDR3, since the read stops 3 residues before it. The V gene is TRBV18, the J gene TRBJ2-3, with D perhaps matching TRBD1 (5 bases). Deletions cut 0 bases from V and 0 bases from J, with 10 bases between. Germline V gene data show CDR1 as KGHSH and CDR2 as LQKENI. The CDR3 runs 16 residues. Partial CDR3 DNA: TGTGCCAGCTCACCACCGGGGCCGCGGAGCACAGATACG. It is translated as CASSPPGPRSTDT. The whole CDR3 protein is CASSPPGPRSTDTQYF. Full variable domain (missing parts from reference TRBV18 and TRBJ2-3): NAGVMQNPRHLVRRRGQEARLRCSPMKGHSHVYWYRQLPEEGLKFMVYLQKENIIDESGMPKERFSAEFPKEGPSILRIQQVVRGDSAAYFCASSPPGPRSTDTQYFGPGTRLTVL.

Note on this clone: One end of the junction is discordant with germline, which a read error may explain. The CDR3 extends 3 residues past the end of the read, so its final part is completed from the germline J gene. Other DNA sequences within the sample encode an identical CDR3. The V gene is TRBV5-1, the J gene TRBJ2-1, with 9 bases lining up with TRBD1. The CDR3 has 18 residues. CDR1 and CDR2 (germline): SGHRS, YFSETQ. The sequenced part of the CDR3 DNA is TGTGCCAGCAGCTTGGTAATGGTAAGGACAGGGGAGGTGAATGAG. This codes for CASSLVMVRTGEVNE. The whole CDR3 is CASSLVMVRTGEVNEQFF.

In this sample, this clone turned up many times. The read comes to an end 3 residues before the CDR3 does, leaving the germline J gene to fill in the end. The gene calls are TRBV6-1 and TRBJ1-2; TRBD1 matches 8 bases. Per the germline V gene, CDR1 is MNHNS and CDR2 is SASEGT. The CDR3 length is 15 residues. With V trimmed by 4 bases and J by 4 bases, 8 bases remained unmatched. The CDR3 spells CASSVQETGAYGYTF. The sequenced CDR3 bases are TGTGCCAGCAGTGTGCAGGAGACAGGGGCCTATGGC.

At least ten counts were recorded for this clone. The missing CDR3 end, 3 residues past where the read stops, is filled in from the germline J gene. The chain carries TRBV5-6 and TRBJ2-5; perhaps TRBD2 as D (6 bases). V was cut by 1 base and J by 3 bases, with 10 bases left in between. The CDR3 spans 14 residues. Per germline, CDR1 SGHDT and CDR2 YYEEEE. The CDR3 here is CASSLRGEKETQYF. The sequenced CDR3 bases are TGTGCCAGCAGCTTGCGCGGGGAAAAAGAGACC.

Note on this clone: The missing CDR3 end, 3 residues past where the read stops, is filled in from the germline J gene. This chain uses TRBV19 with TRBJ1-2; no reliable D call. The germline gives CDR1 LNHDA, CDR2 SQIVND (reference sequence). CDR3 size: 13 residues. The DNA read from the CDR3 is TGTGCCAGTAGCGGCCCGGGGATGCGGGGC. Residues: CASSGPGMRG. In full, the CDR3 is CASSGPGMRGYTF.

In this sample, this clone turned up many times. The sequence runs out 3 residues before the end of the CDR3; the remainder is reconstructed from the germline J gene. The rearrangement links TRBV13 to TRBJ2-3, with 7 bases identical to TRBD2. Losses at the gene ends were 3 bases for V and 0 bases for J; bases not matched to a gene: 12. Germline CDR1 PRHDT, CDR2 FYEKMQ (reference sequence). The CDR3 loop spans 18 amino acids. The CDR3 DNA, read in part, is TGTGCCAGCAGCTTTACTAGCGTTAGGAATTATAGCACAGATACG. Residues: CASSFTSVRNYSTDT. The complete CDR3 protein is CASSFTSVRNYSTDTQYF.

This clone was recorded many times. The DNA read from the CDR3 is TGTGCCAGCAGCTGGGGAACAGGGGCGGGAAACACCGGGGAG. The encoded protein is CASSWGTGAGNTGE. The whole CDR3 reads CASSWGTGAGNTGELFF. The V gene is TRBV7-8, the J gene TRBJ2-2; D possibly corresponds to TRBD1 (7 bases). The read gets to within 3 residues of the CDR3 end, and the germline J gene fills in the rest. This CDR3 is built from 17 residues. Germline assignment: CDR1 SGHVS and CDR2 FQNEAQ. V lost 4 bases and J 2 bases, leaving 17 bases between the germline ends.

There are many counts of this clone. The DNA ends 3 residues before the CDR3 does, and the rest of the CDR3 is filled in from the germline J gene. The chain uses TRBV23-1 and TRBJ2-5; 11 positions match TRBD1. TRBV23-1 is filed as an ORF, its function uncertain. V dropped 2 bases and J dropped 7; count of bases not matched to a gene: 9. The CDR3 runs to 16 residues. The CDR3 region is CASSQKPGQGDVTQYF. CDR3 bases read: TGCGCCAGCAGTCAAAAGCCGGGACAGGGGGATGTGACC.